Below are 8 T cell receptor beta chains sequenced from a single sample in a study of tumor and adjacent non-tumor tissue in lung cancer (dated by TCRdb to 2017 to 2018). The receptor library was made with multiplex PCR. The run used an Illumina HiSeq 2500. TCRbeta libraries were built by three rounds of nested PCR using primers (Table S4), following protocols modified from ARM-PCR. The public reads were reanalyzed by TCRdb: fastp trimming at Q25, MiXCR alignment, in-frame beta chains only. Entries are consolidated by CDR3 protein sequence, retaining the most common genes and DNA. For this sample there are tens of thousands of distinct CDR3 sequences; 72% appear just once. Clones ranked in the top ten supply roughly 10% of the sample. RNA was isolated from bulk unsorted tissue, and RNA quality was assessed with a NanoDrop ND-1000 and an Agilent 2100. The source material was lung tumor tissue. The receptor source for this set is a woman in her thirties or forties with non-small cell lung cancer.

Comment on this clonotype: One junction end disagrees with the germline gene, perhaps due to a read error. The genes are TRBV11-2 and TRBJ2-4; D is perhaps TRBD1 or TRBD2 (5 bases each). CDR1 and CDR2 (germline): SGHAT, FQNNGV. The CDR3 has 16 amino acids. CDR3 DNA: TGTGCTAGCAGCCCGGGGCTGGAGTTAGCCAAAAAGATTCAGTACTTC. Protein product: CASSPGLELAKKIQYF.

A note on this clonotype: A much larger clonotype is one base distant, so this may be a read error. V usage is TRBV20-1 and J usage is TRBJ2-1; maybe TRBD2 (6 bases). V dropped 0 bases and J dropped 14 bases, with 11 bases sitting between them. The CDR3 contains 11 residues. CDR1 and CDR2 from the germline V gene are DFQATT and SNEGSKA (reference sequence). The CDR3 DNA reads TGCAGTGCTAGAGACGGACTATCGGAGTTCTTC. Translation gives CSARDGLSEFF.

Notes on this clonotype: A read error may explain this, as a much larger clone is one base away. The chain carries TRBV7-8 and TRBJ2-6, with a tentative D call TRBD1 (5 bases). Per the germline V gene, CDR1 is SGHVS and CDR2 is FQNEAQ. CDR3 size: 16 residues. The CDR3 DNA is TGTGCCAGCAGCTTAGTCCTCGGCTCTGGGGCCAACGTCATGACTTTC. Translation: CASSLVLGSGANVMTF.

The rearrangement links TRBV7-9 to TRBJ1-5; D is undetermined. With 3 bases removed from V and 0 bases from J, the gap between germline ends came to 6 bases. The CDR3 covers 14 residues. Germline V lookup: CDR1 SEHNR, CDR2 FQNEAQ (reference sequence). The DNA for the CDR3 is TGTGCCAGCAGCTTTATAGATAGCAATCAGCCCCAGCATTTT. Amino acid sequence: CASSFIDSNQPQHF.

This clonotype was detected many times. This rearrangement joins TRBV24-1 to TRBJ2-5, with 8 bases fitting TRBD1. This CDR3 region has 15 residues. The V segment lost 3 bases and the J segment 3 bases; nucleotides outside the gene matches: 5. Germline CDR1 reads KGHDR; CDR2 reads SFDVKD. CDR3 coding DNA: TGTGCCACCAGTGATCCAGGGACAGGCGAAGAGACCCAGTACTTC. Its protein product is CATSDPGTGEETQYF.

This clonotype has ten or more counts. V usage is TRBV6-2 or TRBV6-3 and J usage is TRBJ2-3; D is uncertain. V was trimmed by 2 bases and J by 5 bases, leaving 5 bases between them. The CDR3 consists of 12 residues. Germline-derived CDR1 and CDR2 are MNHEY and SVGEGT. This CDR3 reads CASSYNGDTQYF. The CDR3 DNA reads TGTGCCAGCAGTTACAACGGAGATACGCAGTATTTT.

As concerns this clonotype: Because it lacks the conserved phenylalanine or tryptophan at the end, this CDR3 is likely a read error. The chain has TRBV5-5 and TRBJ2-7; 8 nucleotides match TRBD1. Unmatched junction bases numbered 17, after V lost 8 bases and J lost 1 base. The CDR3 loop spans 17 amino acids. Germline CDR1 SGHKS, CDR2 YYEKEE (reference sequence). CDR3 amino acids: CARSRTGPPVRSYEQYI. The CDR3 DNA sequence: TGTGCCAGAAGTCGGACAGGGCCCCCAGTTCGATCCTACGAGCAGTACATC.

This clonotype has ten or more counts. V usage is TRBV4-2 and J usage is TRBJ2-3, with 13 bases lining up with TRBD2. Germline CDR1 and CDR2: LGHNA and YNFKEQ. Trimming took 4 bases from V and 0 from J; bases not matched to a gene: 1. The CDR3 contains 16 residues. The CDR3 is CASSRLAGGSTDTQYF. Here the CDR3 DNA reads TGTGCCAGCAGCCGACTAGCGGGGGGAAGCACAGATACGCAGTATTTT.